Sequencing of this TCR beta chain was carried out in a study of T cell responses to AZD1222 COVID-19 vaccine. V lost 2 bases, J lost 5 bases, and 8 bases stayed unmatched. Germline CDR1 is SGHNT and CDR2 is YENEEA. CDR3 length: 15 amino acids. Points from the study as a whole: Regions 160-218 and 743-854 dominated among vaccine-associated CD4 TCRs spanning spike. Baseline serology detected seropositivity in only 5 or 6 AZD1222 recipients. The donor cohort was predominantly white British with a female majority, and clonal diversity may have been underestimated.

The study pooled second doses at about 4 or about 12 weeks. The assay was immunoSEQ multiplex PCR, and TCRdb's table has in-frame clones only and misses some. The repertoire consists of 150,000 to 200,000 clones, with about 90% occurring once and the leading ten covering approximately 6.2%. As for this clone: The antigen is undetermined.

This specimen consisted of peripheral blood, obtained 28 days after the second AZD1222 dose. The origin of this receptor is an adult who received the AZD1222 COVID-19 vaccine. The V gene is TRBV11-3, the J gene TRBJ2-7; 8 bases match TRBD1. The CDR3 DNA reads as TGTGCCAGCAGCTTAATCTGGACAGGGTCGCACGAGCAGTACTTC. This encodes CASSLIWTGSHEQYF.